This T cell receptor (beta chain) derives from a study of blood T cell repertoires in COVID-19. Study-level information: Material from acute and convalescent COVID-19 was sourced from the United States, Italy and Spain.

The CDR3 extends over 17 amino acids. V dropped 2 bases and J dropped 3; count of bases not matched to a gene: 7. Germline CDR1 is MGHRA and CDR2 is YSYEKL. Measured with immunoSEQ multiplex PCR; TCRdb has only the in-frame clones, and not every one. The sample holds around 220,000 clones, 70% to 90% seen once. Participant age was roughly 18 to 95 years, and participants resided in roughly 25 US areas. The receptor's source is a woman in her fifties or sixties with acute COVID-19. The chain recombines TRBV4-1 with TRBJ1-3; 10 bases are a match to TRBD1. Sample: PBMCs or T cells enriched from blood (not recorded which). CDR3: CASSQMGQGFGGNTIYF. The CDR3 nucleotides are TGCGCCAGCAGCCAAATGGGACAGGGGTTCGGTGGAAACACCATATATTTT.